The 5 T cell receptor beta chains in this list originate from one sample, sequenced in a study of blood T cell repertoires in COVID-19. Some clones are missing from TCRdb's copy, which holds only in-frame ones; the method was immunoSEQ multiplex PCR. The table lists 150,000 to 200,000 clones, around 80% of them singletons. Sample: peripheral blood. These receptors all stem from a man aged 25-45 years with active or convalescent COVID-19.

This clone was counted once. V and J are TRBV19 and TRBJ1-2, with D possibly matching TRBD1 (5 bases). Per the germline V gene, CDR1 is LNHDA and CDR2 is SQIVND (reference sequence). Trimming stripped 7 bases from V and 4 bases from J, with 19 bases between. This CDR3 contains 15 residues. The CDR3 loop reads CASTAQVASPYGYTF. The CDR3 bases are TGTGCCAGTACCGCACAGGTTGCATCCCCCTATGGCTACACCTTC.

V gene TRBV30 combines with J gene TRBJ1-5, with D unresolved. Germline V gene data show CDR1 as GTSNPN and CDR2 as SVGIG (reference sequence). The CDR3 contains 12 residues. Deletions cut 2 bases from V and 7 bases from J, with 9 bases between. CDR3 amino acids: CAWSLSGQPQHF. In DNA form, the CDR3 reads TGTGCCTGGAGTTTATCGGGGCAGCCCCAGCATTTT.

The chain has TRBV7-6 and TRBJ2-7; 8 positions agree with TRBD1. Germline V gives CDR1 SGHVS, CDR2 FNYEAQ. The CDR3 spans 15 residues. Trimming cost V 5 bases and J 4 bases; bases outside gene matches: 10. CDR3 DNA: TGTGCCAGCAGCCGGACAGGGAGCCCCCTATACGAGCAGTACTTC. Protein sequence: CASSRTGSPLYEQYF. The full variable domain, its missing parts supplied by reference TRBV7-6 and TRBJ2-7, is GAGVSQSPRYKVTKRGQDVALRCDPISGHVSLYWYRQALGQGPEFLTYFNYEAQQDKSGLPNDRFSAERPEGSISTLTIQRTEQRDSAMYRCASSRTGSPLYEQYFGPGTRLTVT.

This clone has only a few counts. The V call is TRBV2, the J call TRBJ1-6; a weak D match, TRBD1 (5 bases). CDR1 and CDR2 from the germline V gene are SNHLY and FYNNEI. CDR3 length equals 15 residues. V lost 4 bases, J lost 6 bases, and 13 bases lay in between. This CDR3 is CASSVNGAANSPLHF. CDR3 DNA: TGTGCCAGCAGTGTTAATGGGGCGGCTAATTCACCCCTCCACTTT.

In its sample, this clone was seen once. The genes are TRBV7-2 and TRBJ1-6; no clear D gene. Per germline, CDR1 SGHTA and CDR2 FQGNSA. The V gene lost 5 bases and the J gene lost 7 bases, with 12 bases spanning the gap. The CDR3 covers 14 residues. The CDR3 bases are TGTGCCAGCAGCCCAGGCCGTTTGAATTCACCCCTCCACTTT. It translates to CASSPGRLNSPLHF. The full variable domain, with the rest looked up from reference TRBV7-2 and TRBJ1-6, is GAGVSQSPSNKVTEKGKDVELRCDPISGHTALYWYRQSLGQGLEFLIYFQGNSAPDKSGLPSDRFSAERTGGSVSTLTIQRTQQEDSAVYLCASSPGRLNSPLHFGNGTRLTVT.